This T cell receptor beta chain was sequenced in a study of blood T cell repertoires in COVID-19. Across the study: Sources were T cells, B-cell-depleted T cells, or PBMCs; the material itself was cDNA or gDNA.

This clone was counted between two and nine times. Original handling: Estimated nucleated cell counts came from reference gene primer amplification. The protocol was immunoSEQ multiplex PCR, while the TCRdb copy is restricted to in-frame clones and leaves out a portion. That table furnishes V, J and clone size, whereas the DNA furnished D and trimming. The sample yields about 110,000 clones, about three quarters seen once. Trimming left V 3 bases short and J 12 bases short, with 21 bases between. The length of the CDR3 is 15 residues. The germline CDR1 and CDR2 sequences are KGHSH and LQKENI. This sequence joins TRBV18 and TRBJ1-5, with D possibly TRBD1 on 6 matching bases. The receptor was isolated from a woman between 40 and 50 years old with acute or convalescent COVID-19. Sequencing was carried out using peripheral blood. The CDR3 sequence is CASSPTGTPTRGQHF. The CDR3 DNA sequence: TGTGCCAGCTCACCGACCGGGACACCTACCAGGGGCCAGCATTTT.